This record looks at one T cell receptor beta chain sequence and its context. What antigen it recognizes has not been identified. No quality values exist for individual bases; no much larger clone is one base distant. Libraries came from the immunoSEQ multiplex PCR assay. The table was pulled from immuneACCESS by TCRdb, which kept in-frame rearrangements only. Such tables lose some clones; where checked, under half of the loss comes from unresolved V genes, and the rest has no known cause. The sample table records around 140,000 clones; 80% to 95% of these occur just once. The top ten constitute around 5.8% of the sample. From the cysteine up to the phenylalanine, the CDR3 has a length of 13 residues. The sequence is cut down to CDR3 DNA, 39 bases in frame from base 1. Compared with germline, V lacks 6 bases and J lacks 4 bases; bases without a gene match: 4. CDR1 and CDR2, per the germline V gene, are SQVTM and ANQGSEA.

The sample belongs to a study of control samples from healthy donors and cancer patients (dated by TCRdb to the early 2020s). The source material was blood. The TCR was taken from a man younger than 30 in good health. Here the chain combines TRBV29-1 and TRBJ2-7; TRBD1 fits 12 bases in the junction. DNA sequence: TGCAGCGTCGGGGGACAGGGGGCTTACGAGCAGTACTTC. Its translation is CSVGGQGAYEQYF.